The rows below give T cell receptor beta chains drawn from one sample of a study of control samples from healthy donors and cancer patients. Profiled with immunoSEQ multiplex PCR; TCRdb holds only in-frame clones, not every one. The repertoire holds 82,000 or so clones, with 90% to 95% as singletons. Sample: blood. The receptors derive from a woman aged 18-29 years in good health. Both conserved end residues are part of each CDR3. Fields, in order: V gene, J gene, clone size, CDR3 protein. Rows give clone size only sometimes, using once, few, many, or a class for an expanded clone.

v_gene: TRBV11-2
j_gene: TRBJ2-7
abundance: once
CDR3aa: CASSLDHGEGYEQYF

v_gene: TRBV7-8
j_gene: TRBJ2-5
abundance: NA
CDR3aa: CASSLGQEIQETQYF

v_gene: TRBV10-1
j_gene: TRBJ2-2
abundance: NA
CDR3aa: CASGLAGGPGTGELFF

v_gene: TRBV6-5
j_gene: TRBJ2-3
abundance: NA
CDR3aa: CASSSFSDSNTDTQYF

v_gene: TRBV5-4
j_gene: TRBJ2-7
abundance: NA
CDR3aa: CASSVRQNSYEQYF

v_gene: TRBV18
j_gene: TRBJ2-2
abundance: NA
CDR3aa: CASSPPTGELFF

v_gene: TRBV18
j_gene: TRBJ1-1
abundance: NA
CDR3aa: CASSPPTGTNTEAFF

v_gene: TRBV28
j_gene: TRBJ2-7
abundance: NA
CDR3aa: CASSPLAGGAYEQYF

v_gene: TRBV11-2
j_gene: TRBJ2-6
abundance: once
CDR3aa: CASSSWTGSGANVLTF

v_gene: TRBV2
j_gene: TRBJ2-5
abundance: NA
CDR3aa: CATAGEIQETQYF

v_gene: TRBV27
j_gene: TRBJ2-2
abundance: NA
CDR3aa: CASSLLPPNTGELFF

v_gene: TRBV6-2/TRBV6-3
j_gene: TRBJ1-6
abundance: NA
CDR3aa: CASSLDLWDPSPGSPLHF

v_gene: TRBV28
j_gene: TRBJ2-1
abundance: NA
CDR3aa: CASSLPGTSGYEQFF

v_gene: TRBV27
j_gene: TRBJ1-5
abundance: NA
CDR3aa: CASSLAYRGSNQPQHF

v_gene: TRBV12-5
j_gene: TRBJ1-4
abundance: NA
CDR3aa: CASGLARGHATNEKLFF

v_gene: TRBV21-1
j_gene: TRBJ1-5
abundance: few
CDR3aa: CASPVRRNQPQHF

v_gene: TRBV7-9
j_gene: TRBJ1-1
abundance: NA
CDR3aa: CASSGPDRVTEAFF

v_gene: TRBV15
j_gene: TRBJ2-5
abundance: NA
CDR3aa: CATSRGNAETQYF

v_gene: TRBV28
j_gene: TRBJ2-3
abundance: NA
CDR3aa: CASSQSGTSGGTDTQYF

v_gene: TRBV9
j_gene: TRBJ1-4
abundance: NA
CDR3aa: CASSVARTGGDEKLFF

v_gene: TRBV5-6
j_gene: TRBJ1-4
abundance: NA
CDR3aa: CASSLFMGGGEKLFF

v_gene: TRBV27
j_gene: TRBJ2-5
abundance: NA
CDR3aa: CASSRDREVVKETQYF

v_gene: TRBV6-5
j_gene: TRBJ1-5
abundance: few
CDR3aa: CASSTGRNQPQHF

v_gene: TRBV28
j_gene: TRBJ1-2
abundance: NA
CDR3aa: CASVRTGIGYTF

v_gene: TRBV5-4
j_gene: TRBJ2-2
abundance: NA
CDR3aa: CASSFFLGGTGELFF

v_gene: TRBV5-1
j_gene: TRBJ2-5
abundance: NA
CDR3aa: CASSSPGGLETQYF

v_gene: TRBV7-8
j_gene: TRBJ1-1
abundance: NA
CDR3aa: CASSPNIGEAFF

v_gene: TRBV9
j_gene: TRBJ1-1
abundance: NA
CDR3aa: CASSVNPQGGTEAFF

v_gene: TRBV2
j_gene: TRBJ1-1
abundance: NA
CDR3aa: CASRSDRGAGTEAFF

v_gene: TRBV28
j_gene: TRBJ1-1
abundance: NA
CDR3aa: CASRETGKAFF

v_gene: TRBV18
j_gene: TRBJ2-1
abundance: NA
CDR3aa: CASSPGGGNEQFF

v_gene: TRBV7-7
j_gene: TRBJ2-7
abundance: NA
CDR3aa: CASSLNLDRGRAGKQYF

v_gene: TRBV5-4
j_gene: TRBJ2-5
abundance: once
CDR3aa: CASSFKGGGETQYF

v_gene: TRBV19
j_gene: TRBJ1-5
abundance: NA
CDR3aa: CASSSGRGNQPQHF

v_gene: TRBV28
j_gene: TRBJ1-2
abundance: NA
CDR3aa: CASSSNQGYTF

v_gene: TRBV28
j_gene: TRBJ1-5
abundance: NA
CDR3aa: CASTEGLPRMGNQPQHF

v_gene: TRBV6-2/TRBV6-3
j_gene: TRBJ2-1
abundance: NA
CDR3aa: CASSYFAGGNNEQFF

v_gene: TRBV6-5
j_gene: TRBJ1-1
abundance: NA
CDR3aa: CAASAKANTEAFF

v_gene: TRBV5-1
j_gene: TRBJ2-3
abundance: NA
CDR3aa: CASSLQAGTDTQYF

v_gene: TRBV24-1
j_gene: TRBJ1-2
abundance: NA
CDR3aa: CATSEARRGSGYGYTF

v_gene: TRBV28
j_gene: TRBJ1-4
abundance: NA
CDR3aa: CASSLGGGSATLGNEKLFF

v_gene: TRBV6-6
j_gene: TRBJ1-4
abundance: NA
CDR3aa: CASLLGGNREKLFF

v_gene: TRBV2
j_gene: TRBJ2-5
abundance: once
CDR3aa: CASSAVETQYF

v_gene: TRBV9
j_gene: TRBJ2-1
abundance: NA
CDR3aa: CASSAQRGPYNEQFF

v_gene: TRBV6-5
j_gene: TRBJ2-7
abundance: NA
CDR3aa: CASFPGTSSYEQYF

v_gene: TRBV9
j_gene: TRBJ1-1
abundance: once
CDR3aa: CASSVASWTGEAFF

v_gene: TRBV5-1
j_gene: TRBJ1-2
abundance: NA
CDR3aa: CASSLDRGTDYGYTF

v_gene: TRBV19
j_gene: TRBJ2-1
abundance: NA
CDR3aa: CASSMGRSNEQFF

v_gene: TRBV29-1
j_gene: TRBJ2-5
abundance: NA
CDR3aa: CSALRGGVRETQYF